This T cell receptor (beta chain) was observed in a study of blood T cells in healthy people across ages. Each sample used at least 6.5 million PBMCs. A second PCR of 7 to 11 cycles used a sample-barcoded 5' primer and a J-beta primer mix. A template-switch adaptor that had 12 random nucleotides put a tag on each cDNA molecule. TCRdb re-analysed the 5' RACE reads in MiXCR, keeping a single row per CDR3 protein. Seen here are around 990,000 distinct CDR3 sequences, more than 30% observed once, and the top ten hold roughly 14%. The CDR3 is 14 residues long. CDR1 LGHDT and CDR2 YNNKEL come from the germline V gene (reference sequence). Germline trimming cut 4 bases from V and 5 bases from J; bases unmatched to any gene: 5.

This receptor was obtained from a man aged 18 to 29 in good health. Specimen: blood. The chain recombines TRBV3-1 with TRBJ1-1; 9 nucleotides line up with TRBD1. CDR3 nucleotide sequence: TGTGCCAGCAGCCCCCGGGACAGGGAGACTGAAGCTTTCTTT. As protein: CASSPRDRETEAFF.